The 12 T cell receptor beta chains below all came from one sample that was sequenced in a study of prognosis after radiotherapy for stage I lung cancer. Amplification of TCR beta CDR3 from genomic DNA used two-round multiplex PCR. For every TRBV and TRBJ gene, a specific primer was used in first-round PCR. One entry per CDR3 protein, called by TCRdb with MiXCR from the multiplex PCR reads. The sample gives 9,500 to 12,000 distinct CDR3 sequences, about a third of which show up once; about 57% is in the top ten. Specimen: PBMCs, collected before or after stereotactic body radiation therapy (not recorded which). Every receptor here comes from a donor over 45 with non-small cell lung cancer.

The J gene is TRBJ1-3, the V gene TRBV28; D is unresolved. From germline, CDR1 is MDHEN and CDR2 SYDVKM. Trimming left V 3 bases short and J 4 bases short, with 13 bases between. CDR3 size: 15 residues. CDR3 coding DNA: TGTGCCAGCAGTTTGGTCCTAGGTGGGGGAAACACCATATATTTT. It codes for CASSLVLGGGNTIYF.

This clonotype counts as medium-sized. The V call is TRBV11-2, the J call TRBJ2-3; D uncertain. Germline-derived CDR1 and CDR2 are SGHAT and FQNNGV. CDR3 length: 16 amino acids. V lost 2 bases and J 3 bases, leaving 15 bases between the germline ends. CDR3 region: CASSLSWPPGTDTQYF. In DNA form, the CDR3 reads TGTGCCAGCAGCTTATCATGGCCACCCGGGACAGATACGCAGTATTTT. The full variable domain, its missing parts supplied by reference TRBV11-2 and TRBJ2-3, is EAGVAQSPRYKIIEKRQSVAFWCNPISGHATLYWYQQILGQGPKLLIQFQNNGVVDDSQLPKDRFSAERLKGVDSTLKIQPAKLEDSAVYLCASSLSWPPGTDTQYFGPGTRLTVL.

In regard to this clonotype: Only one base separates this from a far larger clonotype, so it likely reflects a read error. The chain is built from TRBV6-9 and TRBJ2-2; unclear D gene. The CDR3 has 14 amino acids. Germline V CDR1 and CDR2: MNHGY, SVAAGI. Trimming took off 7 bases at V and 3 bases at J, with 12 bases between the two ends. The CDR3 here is CASTPRQYTGELFF. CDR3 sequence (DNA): TGTGCCAGCACCCCGAGACAATACACCGGGGAGCTGTTTTTT.

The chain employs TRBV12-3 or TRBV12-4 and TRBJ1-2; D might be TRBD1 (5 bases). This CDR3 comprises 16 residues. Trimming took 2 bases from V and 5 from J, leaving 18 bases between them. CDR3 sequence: CASSLPNGASSYGYTF. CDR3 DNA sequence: TGTGCCAGCAGTTTACCTAATGGGGCCTCCTCATATGGCTACACCTTC.

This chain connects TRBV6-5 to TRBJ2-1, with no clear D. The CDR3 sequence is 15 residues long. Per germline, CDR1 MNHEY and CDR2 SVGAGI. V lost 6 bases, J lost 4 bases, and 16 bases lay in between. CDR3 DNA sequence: TGTGCCAGCAGCTACGGCTCGGAAAGATACAATGAGCAGTTCTTC. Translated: CASSYGSERYNEQFF.

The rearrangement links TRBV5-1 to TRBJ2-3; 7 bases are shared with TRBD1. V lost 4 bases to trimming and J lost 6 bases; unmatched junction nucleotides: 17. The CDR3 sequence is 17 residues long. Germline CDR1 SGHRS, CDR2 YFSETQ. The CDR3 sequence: CASSGQDRNLAGDTQYF. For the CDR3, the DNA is TGCGCCAGCAGCGGACAGGACAGGAACCTAGCCGGCGATACGCAGTATTTT. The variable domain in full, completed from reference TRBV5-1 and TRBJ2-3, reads KAGVTQTPRYLIKTRGQQVTLSCSPISGHRSVSWYQQTPGQGLQFLFEYFSETQRNKGNFPGRFSGRQFSNSRSEMNVSTLELGDSALYLCASSGQDRNLAGDTQYFGPGTRLTVL.

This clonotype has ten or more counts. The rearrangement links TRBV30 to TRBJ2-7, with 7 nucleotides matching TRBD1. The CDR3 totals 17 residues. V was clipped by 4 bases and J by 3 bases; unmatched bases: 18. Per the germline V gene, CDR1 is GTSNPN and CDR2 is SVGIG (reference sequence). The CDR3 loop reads CAWTPVFALQGSYEQYF. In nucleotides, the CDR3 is TGTGCCTGGACCCCAGTATTCGCCCTACAGGGGAGCTACGAGCAGTACTTC. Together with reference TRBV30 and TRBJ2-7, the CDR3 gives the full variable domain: SQTIHQWPATLVQPVGSPLSLECTVEGTSNPNLYWYRQAAGRGLQLLFYSVGIGQISSEVPQNLSASRPQDRQFILSSKKLLLSDSGFYLCAWTPVFALQGSYEQYFGPGTRLTVT.

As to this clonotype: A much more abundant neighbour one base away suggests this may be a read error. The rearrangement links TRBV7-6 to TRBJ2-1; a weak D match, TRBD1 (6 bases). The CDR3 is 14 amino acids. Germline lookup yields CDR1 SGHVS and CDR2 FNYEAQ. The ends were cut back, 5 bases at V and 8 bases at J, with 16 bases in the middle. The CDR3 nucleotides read TGTGCCAGCAGCAAAACAGGGATTTTCGATGAGCAGTTCTTC. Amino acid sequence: CASSKTGIFDEQFF.

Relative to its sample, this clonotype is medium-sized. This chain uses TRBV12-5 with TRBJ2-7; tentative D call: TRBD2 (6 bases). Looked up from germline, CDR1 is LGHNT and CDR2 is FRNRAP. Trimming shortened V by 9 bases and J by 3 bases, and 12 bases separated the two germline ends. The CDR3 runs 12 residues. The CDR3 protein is CASAREIYEQYF. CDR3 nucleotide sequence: TGTGCTAGCGCCCGGGAGATCTACGAGCAGTACTTC.

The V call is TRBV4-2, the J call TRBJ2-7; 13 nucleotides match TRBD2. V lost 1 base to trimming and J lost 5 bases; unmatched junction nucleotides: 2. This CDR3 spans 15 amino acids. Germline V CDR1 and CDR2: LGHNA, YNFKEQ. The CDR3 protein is CASSQVGLAGDEQYF. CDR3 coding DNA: TGTGCCAGCAGCCAAGTAGGACTAGCGGGAGACGAGCAGTACTTC.

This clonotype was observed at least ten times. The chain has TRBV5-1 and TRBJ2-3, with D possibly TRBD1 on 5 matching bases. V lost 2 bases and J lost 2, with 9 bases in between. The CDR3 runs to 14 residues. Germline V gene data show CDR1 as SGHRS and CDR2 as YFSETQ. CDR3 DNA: TGCGCCAGCAGCTTAGACAGAATCACAGATACGCAGTATTTT. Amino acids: CASSLDRITDTQYF.

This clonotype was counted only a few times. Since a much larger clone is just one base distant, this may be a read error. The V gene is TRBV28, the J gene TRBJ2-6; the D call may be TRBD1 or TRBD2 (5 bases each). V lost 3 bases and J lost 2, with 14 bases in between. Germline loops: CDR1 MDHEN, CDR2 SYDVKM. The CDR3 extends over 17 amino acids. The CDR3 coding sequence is TGTGCCAGCAGTTTTGAATTGTGGGACCCTGGGGCCAACGTCCTGACTTTC. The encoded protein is CASSFELWDPGANVLTF.